One sample yielded the 8 T cell receptor beta chains listed below, sequenced in a study of shared clonotypes between healthy human individuals. Naive CD8 cells comprised CD45RO-negative, CCR7-positively selected cells, excluding terminally differentiated effector memory CD45RA+ cells. Here immunoSEQ multiplex PCR was the method, and the copy in TCRdb shows in-frame clones only, minus some. The data hold about 2.1 million clones, with just over 90% observed a single time. The sample comprised naive CD8+ T cells from PBMCs. These TCRs come from a young man in good health. Some clones in this sample may be carry-over from other donors' samples.

This chain links TRBV27 with TRBJ1-5; possible D gene TRBD1, 6 bases. The CDR3 length is 14 residues. Germline CDR1 and CDR2: MNHEY and SMNVEV (reference sequence). The ends were cut back, 6 bases at V and 0 bases at J, with 9 bases in the middle. CDR3 DNA sequence: TGTGCCAGCAGGAAGGGGGATAGCAATCAGCCCCAGCATTTT. Protein: CASRKGDSNQPQHF.

In this sample, this clone turned up once. Other DNA sequences in the same sample also yield this CDR3. The chain is built from TRBV7-9 and TRBJ2-5; D call uncertain. The length of the CDR3 is 13 residues. The V gene lost 1 base and the J gene lost 3 bases, with 6 bases spanning the gap. Germline CDR1 and CDR2: SEHNR and FQNEAQ (reference sequence). CDR3 DNA sequence: TGTGCCAGCAGCTTAGAATTAGAAGAGACCCAGTACTTC. It encodes CASSLELEETQYF.

The V gene is TRBV7-9, the J gene TRBJ2-2; 11 bases map to TRBD1. Germline CDR1 reads SEHNR; CDR2 reads FQNEAQ (reference sequence). The CDR3 consists of 15 residues. Germline trimming cut 7 bases from V and 5 bases from J; bases unmatched to any gene: 6. CDR3 bases: TGTGCCAGCAACTTCCGGGACAGGGGGACCGGGGAGCTGTTTTTT. This translates into CASNFRDRGTGELFF.

Note on this clone: Other nucleotide sequences from this sample produce the same CDR3. The rearrangement uses TRBV28 and TRBJ1-2; D gene ambiguous. V was shortened by 2 bases and J by 2 bases, with 6 bases between the two germline ends. The CDR3 has 13 amino acids. CDR1 is MDHEN and CDR2 is SYDVKM in the germline V gene. The CDR3 loop reads CASSLVRNYGYTF. In DNA form, the CDR3 reads TGTGCCAGCAGTTTAGTCCGAAACTATGGCTACACCTTC.

CDR3: CASSHMNTEAFF. The CDR3 nucleotides are TGTGCCAGCAGCCACATGAACACTGAAGCTTTCTTT. The chain combines TRBV11-2 with TRBJ1-1; D uncertain. CDR1 and CDR2 (germline): SGHAT, FQNNGV. There are 12 residues in the CDR3. V was trimmed by 5 bases and J by 0 bases, leaving 4 bases between them.

This chain joins TRBV6-5 and TRBJ2-5; 7 nucleotides match TRBD2. The CDR3 length is 15 residues. Looked up from germline, CDR1 is MNHEY and CDR2 is SVGAGI. The J segment lost 7 bases and the V segment lost 2 bases, leaving 10 bases of the junction unmatched. CDR3 nucleotide sequence: TGTGCCAGCAGTTACCGGGGACTAACCTACTGGACCCAGTACTTC. Translating it yields CASSYRGLTYWTQYF.

The chain employs TRBV29-1 and TRBJ1-1; D ambiguous. The CDR3 is 14 amino acids. Germline lookup yields CDR1 SQVTM and CDR2 ANQGSEA. The V gene lost 4 bases and the J gene lost 4 bases, with 16 bases spanning the gap. In DNA, the CDR3 is TGCAGCGTTGTCCTTATGGACCGAGGCACTGAAGCTTTCTTT. Translating it yields CSVVLMDRGTEAFF.

The chain joins TRBV4-1 to TRBJ2-7, with 9 positions matching TRBD1. This CDR3 has 15 amino acids. Per the germline V gene, CDR1 is MGHRA and CDR2 is YSYEKL. After removal of 4 bases from V and 0 bases from J, the junction contained 4 bases not matched to a gene. CDR3 sequence (DNA): TGCGCCAGCAGCCGGACAGGGGTTTACTCCTACGAGCAGTACTTC. Its protein product is CASSRTGVYSYEQYF.